What follows is one T cell receptor beta chain and its context. Antigen: not known. CDR1 and CDR2 (germline): GTSNPN, SVGIG (reference sequence). The CDR3 has 15 amino acids. Trimming pared 0 bases from V and 7 bases from J, leaving 13 bases between. This specimen belongs to a study of T cell responses to AZD1222 COVID-19 vaccine. Whole-study results and caveats: Mostly white British, mostly female donors; authors suggested clonal diversity may be underestimated.

The protocol was immunoSEQ multiplex PCR, while the TCRdb copy is restricted to in-frame clones and leaves out a portion. This sample has about 180,000 clones, with about nine tenths found just once. The chain couples TRBV30 to TRBJ1-6; tentative D call: TRBD1 (6 bases). The sample in question was peripheral blood, obtained on day 0 of AZD1222 vaccination. The TCR was taken from an adult in good health. The DNA of the CDR3 is TGTGCCTGGAGTGTAAACAGGGTGAACAATTCACCCCTCCACTTT. Its translation is CAWSVNRVNNSPLHF. Looking up the rest from reference TRBV30 and TRBJ1-6 gives the full variable domain: SQTIHQWPATLVQPVGSPLSLECTVEGTSNPNLYWYRQAAGRGLQLLFYSVGIGQISSEVPQNLSASRPQDRQFILSSKKLLLSDSGFYLCAWSVNRVNNSPLHFGNGTRLTVT.